This T cell receptor (beta chain) was sequenced for a study of blood T cell repertoires in COVID-19. Whole-study context: There were acute and convalescent COVID-19 samples, and they came from the United States, Italy and Spain. In each case, the material was cDNA or gDNA derived from T cells, B-cell-depleted T cells, or PBMCs.

As processed by the authors: Quantification of nucleated cells was approximated via reference gene primer amplification. Clones were read by immunoSEQ multiplex PCR, and TCRdb kept only the in-frame ones, dropping some. D and trimming come from the DNA, and the V and J calls and clone size come from that table. In the table there are about 83,000 clones, 90% of which are singletons. Germline V lookup: CDR1 LGHNA, CDR2 YNFKEQ. The CDR3 consists of 15 residues. The junction had 3 bases not matched to a gene; V was cut back by 3 bases and J by 0 bases. The sequencing input was peripheral blood. This clonotype originated in a woman older than 75 with active or convalescent COVID-19. The rearrangement joins TRBV4-2 to TRBJ1-1, with 8 positions matching TRBD1. For the CDR3, the DNA is TGTGCCAGCAGCCATTGGACAGGGCTGAACACTGAAGCTTTCTTT. It specifies CASSHWTGLNTEAFF.